The 26 T cell receptor beta chains given below trace back to one sample, sequenced in a study of CD8 T cells in ankylosing spondylitis. A single record per CDR3 protein comes from TCRdb applying MiXCR to the 5' RACE reads. The sample contains 200,000 to 300,000 distinct CDR3 sequences, 32% of which appear only once. The specimen sequenced was blood, either unsorted or a sorted T cell fraction (not recorded which). The source is a male donor with ankylosing spondylitis or in good health (not recorded which).

This clonotype has more than one count but fewer than ten. V is TRBV5-1 and J is TRBJ2-1; D unclear. This CDR3 comprises 15 residues. The germline V gene has CDR1 SGHRS and CDR2 YFSETQ. V lost 0 bases to trimming and J lost 6 bases, with 13 bases between them. The CDR3 loop is CASSLEGSPLNEQFF. CDR3 sequence (DNA): TGCGCCAGCAGCTTGGAGGGCAGCCCACTCAATGAGCAGTTCTTC. Variable domain in full (rest from reference TRBV5-1 and TRBJ2-1): KAGVTQTPRYLIKTRGQQVTLSCSPISGHRSVSWYQQTPGQGLQFLFEYFSETQRNKGNFPGRFSGRQFSNSRSEMNVSTLELGDSALYLCASSLEGSPLNEQFFGPGTRLTVL.

This clonotype was detected many times. The chain links TRBV29-1 to TRBJ1-5; 9 bases align to TRBD1. Unmatched junction bases numbered 5, after V lost 5 bases and J lost 6 bases. The CDR3 is made up of 13 amino acids. Germline V gives CDR1 SQVTM, CDR2 ANQGSEA. DNA for the CDR3: TGCAGCGTTTCGGGACAGGGAGGTCAGCCCCAGCATTTT. This encodes CSVSGQGGQPQHF.

This rearrangement joins TRBV25-1 to TRBJ2-2; TRBD1 matches 8 bases. The germline V gene encodes CDR1 MGHDK and CDR2 SYGVNS. J lost 0 bases, V lost 4 bases, and 7 bases had no gene match. This CDR3 has 17 amino acids. The CDR3 loop reads CASSASTQGANTGELFF. For the CDR3, the DNA is TGTGCCAGCAGTGCCTCCACACAGGGGGCGAACACCGGGGAGCTGTTTTTT. The full variable domain, with the rest looked up from reference TRBV25-1 and TRBJ2-2, is EADIYQTPRYLVIGTGKKITLECSQTMGHDKMYWYQQDPGMELHLIHYSYGVNSTEKGDLSSESTVSRIRTEHFPLTLESARPSHTSQYLCASSASTQGANTGELFFGEGSRLTVL.

V is TRBV6-1 and J is TRBJ2-1; no clear D. The CDR3 has 15 amino acids. Looked up from germline, CDR1 is MNHNS and CDR2 is SASEGT. V lost 6 bases to trimming and J lost 0 bases, with 12 bases between them. DNA of the CDR3: TGTGCCAGCAGAGAGCCGGCGAGCTCCTACAATGAGCAGTTCTTC. It codes for CASREPASSYNEQFF.

V gene TRBV4-1 combines with J gene TRBJ2-1; TRBD2 is a possible D gene (5 bases). The CDR3 runs 16 residues. CDR1 and CDR2 (germline): MGHRA, YSYEKL. The V and J ends lost 0 bases and 0 bases respectively, with 9 bases between them. The CDR3 sequence is CASSQEGLASYNEQFF. DNA of the CDR3: TGCGCCAGCAGCCAAGAAGGGCTAGCCTCCTACAATGAGCAGTTCTTC.

This clonotype was picked up a small number of times. V and J are TRBV28 and TRBJ2-5; 9 nucleotides align to TRBD2. J gave up 5 bases and V 6 bases, and 10 bases lay outside the gene matches. CDR1 MDHEN and CDR2 SYDVKM come from the germline V gene. The length of the CDR3 is 15 residues. CDR3 in amino acids: CASSTGLAPSETQYF. The DNA of the CDR3 is TGTGCCAGCAGCACGGGACTAGCTCCCAGTGAGACCCAGTACTTC. The complete variable domain, with remaining parts taken from reference TRBV28 and TRBJ2-5, reads DVKVTQSSRYLVKRTGEKVFLECVQDMDHENMFWYRQDPGLGLRLIYFSYDVKMKEKGDIPEGYSVSREKKERFSLILESASTNQTSMYLCASSTGLAPSETQYFGPGTRLLVL.

CDR3: CATRQGSNMNTEAFF. The CDR3 DNA follows: TGTGCCACCCGGCAGGGGTCCAATATGAACACTGAAGCTTTCTTT. V is TRBV6-1 and J is TRBJ1-1; a possible D gene is TRBD1 (6 bases). The CDR3 totals 15 residues. The germline CDR1 and CDR2 sequences are MNHNS and SASEGT. Between the trimmed V and J ends, which lost 10 bases and 0 bases, there was a span of 18 bases.

This clonotype was detected a few times. The gene calls are TRBV12-3 or TRBV12-4 and TRBJ2-3; no definite D call. The ends were cut back, 9 bases at V and 4 bases at J, with 8 bases in the middle. The CDR3 has 11 residues. The CDR3 spells CASPGADTQYF. CDR3 nucleotides: TGTGCCAGTCCTGGGGCAGATACGCAGTATTTT.

This clonotype came up a few times. The V gene is TRBV11-1, the J gene TRBJ2-7, with no clear D. The CDR3 contains 13 residues. Trimming stripped 1 base from V and 3 bases from J, with 7 bases between. The germline gives CDR1 SGHAT, CDR2 FQDESV (reference sequence). In DNA, the CDR3 is TGTGCCAGCAGCTTAGAACCTATCTACGAGCAGTACTTC. Translation: CASSLEPIYEQYF.

The V and J genes are TRBV28 and TRBJ1-1; TRBD1 might be the D (5 bases). Germline CDR1 and CDR2: MDHEN and SYDVKM. The germline V and J ends were trimmed by 5 bases and 1 base, with 11 bases remaining between them. There are 14 residues in the CDR3. The CDR3 DNA reads as TGTGCCAGCAGTGTCCGGGGCCCGAACACTGAAGCTTTCTTT. Protein product: CASSVRGPNTEAFF.

The chain uses TRBV5-6 and TRBJ2-1; no reliable D call. In germline, CDR1 is SGHDT, CDR2 YYEEEE. The CDR3 is made up of 12 amino acids. With 1 base removed from V and 5 bases from J, the gap between germline ends came to 4 bases. The CDR3: CASSLTHNEQFF. In DNA, the CDR3 is TGTGCCAGCAGCTTGACCCACAATGAGCAGTTCTTC.

CDR3 residues: CSVLTSGGTDTQYF. The CDR3 coding sequence is TGCAGCGTGCTGACTAGCGGGGGCACAGATACGCAGTATTTT. This chain uses TRBV29-1 with TRBJ2-3; 11 bases align to TRBD2. Germline lookup yields CDR1 SQVTM and CDR2 ANQGSEA. V lost 6 bases to trimming and J lost 1 base; unmatched junction nucleotides: 3. The CDR3 consists of 14 residues.

This clonotype was picked up many times. The chain combines TRBV29-1 with TRBJ2-5, with D maybe TRBD1 (5 bases). The V end was cut by 7 bases, the J end by 3 bases, with 12 bases between. The CDR3 has 12 amino acids. Germline loops: CDR1 SQVTM, CDR2 ANQGSEA. CDR3 region: CSDRTTEETQYF. CDR3 bases: TGCAGCGACAGGACCACTGAAGAGACCCAGTACTTC.

This clonotype was picked up many times. The J gene is TRBJ2-1, the V gene TRBV12-3 or TRBV12-4, with 10 bases that match TRBD2. The CDR3 contains 13 residues. Trimming cost V 9 bases and J 2 bases; bases outside gene matches: 1. This CDR3 reads CASSGGPYNEQFF. The CDR3 region has the DNA TGTGCCAGTAGCGGGGGGCCCTACAATGAGCAGTTCTTC.

This clonotype was recorded a few times. This chain links TRBV5-5 with TRBJ1-4; TRBD1 might be the D (6 bases). CDR1 is SGHKS and CDR2 is YYEKEE in the germline V gene (reference sequence). CDR3 size: 15 residues. The V end was cut by 1 base, the J end by 1 base, with 8 bases between. The CDR3 loop is CASSLRGGTNEKLFF. The CDR3 coding sequence is TGTGCCAGCAGCTTGCGAGGGGGAACTAATGAAAAACTGTTTTTT.

This clonotype appeared a single time. This sequence joins TRBV4-1 and TRBJ2-2; TRBD1 agrees at 7 bases. CDR1 is MGHRA and CDR2 is YSYEKL in the germline V gene. V trimming: 11 bases; J trimming: 6 bases; junction bases outside the gene matches: 9. The CDR3 has 13 amino acids. The CDR3 reads CAGRQGSSGELFF. In nucleotides, the CDR3 is TGCGCCGGAAGACAGGGTAGTTCCGGGGAGCTGTTTTTT.

This clonotype was seen many times. The chain has TRBV15 and TRBJ2-1, with a possible D match to TRBD2 (6 bases). The CDR3 is made up of 17 amino acids. V lost 0 bases to trimming and J lost 0 bases, with 12 bases between them. Per the germline V gene, CDR1 is LNHNV and CDR2 is YYDKDF (reference sequence). The chain's CDR3 is CATSRDFSGSSYNEQFF. The CDR3 DNA is TGTGCCACCAGCAGAGATTTTTCCGGGAGCTCCTACAATGAGCAGTTCTTC. Together with reference TRBV15 and TRBJ2-1, the CDR3 gives the full variable domain: DAMVIQNPRYQVTQFGKPVTLSCSQTLNHNVMYWYQQKSSQAPKLLFHYYDKDFNNEADTPDNFQSRRPNTSFCFLDIRSPGLGDTAMYLCATSRDFSGSSYNEQFFGPGTRLTVL.

This clonotype was seen more than once but under ten times. The chain uses TRBV7-9 and TRBJ1-2; D perhaps matches TRBD1 (6 bases). Germline CDR1 and CDR2: SEHNR and FQNEAQ (reference sequence). Trimming removed 4 bases at V and 4 bases at J, with 7 bases between. The CDR3 sequence is 12 residues long. As DNA, the CDR3 is TGTGCCAGCAGCTCAGGGGCCTATGGCTACACCTTC. Translated, it gives CASSSGAYGYTF.

This clonotype was seen more than once but under ten times. The chain joins TRBV27 to TRBJ2-1; 9 bases align to TRBD2. The CDR3 spans 16 residues. Germline values: CDR1 MNHEY, CDR2 SMNVEV (reference sequence). J gave up 4 bases and V 1 base, and 5 bases lay outside the gene matches. CDR3 in DNA: TGTGCCAGCAGTTTATGGGGCGGGGGGGGGTACAATGAGCAGTTCTTC. Translated, it gives CASSLWGGGGYNEQFF.

This sequence joins TRBV5-1 and TRBJ2-7; no definite D call. Germline CDR1 and CDR2: SGHRS and YFSETQ. This CDR3 comprises 16 residues. V was pared by 0 bases and J by 0 bases, with 13 bases between. In nucleotides, the CDR3 is TGCGCCAGCAGCTTGGTGGCCTCTCTAACCTCCTACGAGCAGTACTTC. Translating it yields CASSLVASLTSYEQYF.

This chain's CDR3 is CASSLEAALREAFF. CDR3 coding DNA: TGCGCCAGCAGCTTGGAGGCAGCCCTGCGTGAAGCTTTCTTT. The chain links TRBV5-1 to TRBJ1-1; D not resolved. The germline V gene encodes CDR1 SGHRS and CDR2 YFSETQ. The CDR3 extends over 14 amino acids. V gave up 0 bases and J gave up 7 bases, with 13 bases separating them.

The table lists this clonotype with a count of one. The rearrangement uses TRBV18 and TRBJ1-2, with D uncertain. CDR3 length: 15 residues. V gave up 3 bases and J gave up 8 bases, with 19 bases separating them. Germline V CDR1 and CDR2: KGHSH, LQKENI. CDR3 region: CASSPGPGTVDGYTF. CDR3 nucleotides: TGTGCCAGCTCACCGGGTCCGGGTACAGTGGACGGCTACACCTTC.

V and J are TRBV12-3 or TRBV12-4 and TRBJ2-3; D is ambiguous. Trimming took off 3 bases at V and 4 bases at J, with 17 bases between the two ends. The CDR3 contains 16 residues. The DNA of the CDR3 is TGTGCCAGCAGTTTGGGGATGGGTTATATGGCAGATACGCAGTATTTT. This codes for CASSLGMGYMADTQYF.

The V and J genes are TRBV20-1 and TRBJ2-7, with 8 bases aligning to TRBD1. Germline V gene sequence: CDR1 DFQATT, CDR2 SNEGSKA (reference sequence). The CDR3 loop spans 13 amino acids. CDR3 residues: CRARGRRGYEQYF. CDR3 DNA: TGCAGGGCCAGGGGGCGCCGGGGCTACGAGCAGTACTTC.

This clonotype was seen more than once but under ten times. The V call is TRBV20-1, the J call TRBJ1-1; no definite D call. Trimming removed 6 bases from V and 1 base from J, with 9 bases in between. CDR3 length equals 12 residues. Germline values: CDR1 DFQATT, CDR2 SNEGSKA (reference sequence). CDR3 region: CSAPIENTEAFF. DNA of the CDR3: TGCAGTGCCCCGATCGAGAACACTGAAGCTTTCTTT.

The rearrangement links TRBV7-2 to TRBJ2-5, with D unresolved. The CDR3 extends over 13 amino acids. With 5 bases removed from V and 4 bases from J, the gap between germline ends came to 11 bases. CDR1 and CDR2 (germline): SGHTA, FQGNSA. The CDR3 sequence: CASSMTWSETQYF. In DNA, the CDR3 is TGTGCCAGCAGCATGACTTGGTCAGAGACCCAGTACTTC.